This T cell receptor (beta chain) originates from a study of blood T cell repertoires in COVID-19. Overall study context: Samples came from the United States, Italy and Spain, spanning acute and convalescent COVID-19.

Trimming took 7 bases from V and 5 from J; bases not matched to a gene: 12. Germline V gene lookup returns CDR1 LNHDA and CDR2 SQIVND (reference sequence). The CDR3 is 15 residues long. This clone occurred once. Repertoires were generated with immunoSEQ multiplex PCR, while TCRdb's copy carries only in-frame clones and drops some. The repertoire consists of tens of thousands of clones, with 55% to 80% occurring once and the leading ten covering about a sixth. The sequenced sample consisted of peripheral blood. V is TRBV19 and J is TRBJ1-2, with TRBD1 matching over 8 bases. This clonotype was sampled from a human donor in a cohort sampled during active COVID-19. The CDR3 DNA reads TGTGCCAGTATACGGGCAGGGGGCGCGGTTTATGGCTACACCTTC. Its translation is CASIRAGGAVYGYTF.